One and the same sample provided the 23 T cell receptor beta chains below, sequenced in a study of T-cell reconstitution after alpha-beta-depleted transplantation in children (dated by TCRdb to 2016 to 2017). The library was built by means of PCR. The run used an Illumina HiSeq 2500. Molecular barcoding was employed in the preparation of TCR libraries, with unique molecular identifiers being used to normalize TCRbeta repertoire quantification. TCRdb reran the public reads through fastp at Q25 and MiXCR, keeping productive beta chains. Rows are unified per CDR3 protein, each entry keeping the most common DNA and genes. The sample table records some 490,000 distinct CDR3 sequences; approximately 12% of these occur just once. The ten largest clones represent over 5.5% of the sample. The sequencing used PBMCs from the stem cell graft donor, collected from the stem cell graft. The receptors come from a human donor who donated a stem cell graft to a child with combined immunodeficiency.

The chain couples TRBV20-1 to TRBJ1-1; D is possibly TRBD1 (6 bases). The CDR3 contains 10 residues. The germline V and J ends were trimmed by 5 bases and 6 bases, with 7 bases remaining between them. Germline CDR1 reads DFQATT; CDR2 reads SNEGSKA (reference sequence). CDR3: CSAWGPEAFF. The CDR3 DNA reads as TGCAGTGCTTGGGGGCCTGAAGCTTTCTTT.

In this sample, this clonotype turned up many times. CDR3 bases: TGTGCCACCAGTGGCTCTAGTCGCTACAATGAGCAGTTCTTC. Encoded protein: CATSGSSRYNEQFF. The chain employs TRBV24-1 and TRBJ2-1; D is unclear. CDR3 length: 14 residues. The V end lost 5 bases, the J end lost 3 bases, and 10 bases lay between the germline ends. The germline V gene encodes CDR1 KGHDR and CDR2 SFDVKD.

This clonotype appeared many times. This chain connects TRBV5-1 to TRBJ1-1; the D gene is possibly TRBD1 (6 bases). V was pared by 4 bases and J by 5 bases, with 12 bases between. The CDR3 extends over 13 amino acids. Germline loops: CDR1 SGHRS, CDR2 YFSETQ. This CDR3 reads CASSGGARTEAFF. The CDR3 bases are TGCGCCAGCAGCGGGGGCGCAAGAACTGAAGCTTTCTTT.

This chain joins TRBV5-6 and TRBJ2-5, with 8 bases lining up with TRBD2. The trim removed 0 bases at V and 5 bases at J, leaving 6 bases unmatched. Germline V lookup: CDR1 SGHDT, CDR2 YYEEEE. The CDR3 consists of 15 residues. CDR3 in DNA: TGTGCCAGCAGCTTGGACGGGGGGGCAAGGGAGACCCAGTACTTC. Protein product: CASSLDGGARETQYF.

The rearrangement joins TRBV6-1 to TRBJ2-7, with 7 bases matching TRBD2. Germline V gene data show CDR1 as MNHNS and CDR2 as SASEGT. V lost 6 bases, J lost 2 bases, and 13 bases stayed unmatched. CDR3 length: 16 residues. As DNA, the CDR3 is TGTGCCAGCAGGCCACGTCGGGACTACGGTGCCTACGAGCAGTACTTC. Translated, it gives CASRPRRDYGAYEQYF.

V and J are TRBV29-1 and TRBJ1-1; 10 positions match TRBD1. V lost 1 base and J lost 1; bases outside the gene matches: 9. The CDR3 spans 17 residues. Germline loops: CDR1 SQVTM, CDR2 ANQGSEA. The chain's CDR3 is CSVEGWDRGIKNTEAFF. The CDR3 DNA sequence: TGCAGCGTTGAAGGGTGGGACAGGGGAATCAAGAACACTGAAGCTTTCTTT.

This clonotype was observed a handful of times. V and J are TRBV10-3 and TRBJ2-3; D possibly corresponds to TRBD2 (6 bases). This CDR3 is built from 15 residues. Trimming pared 4 bases from V and 4 bases from J, leaving 15 bases between. CDR1 is ENHRY and CDR2 is SYGVKD in the germline V gene. The CDR3 loop reads CAISAGLSTADTQYF. For the CDR3, the DNA is TGTGCCATCAGTGCGGGACTTTCTACCGCAGATACGCAGTATTTT.

A few counts support this clonotype. The J gene is TRBJ2-1, the V gene TRBV6-2 or TRBV6-3; 7 nucleotides match TRBD1. Looked up from germline, CDR1 is MNHEY and CDR2 is SVGEGT. With 2 bases clipped from V and 8 bases from J, the junction kept 3 bases outside the gene matches. CDR3 size: 13 residues. The CDR3 nucleotides read TGTGCCAGCAGTTACGGGGACAGTGATGAGCAGTTCTTC. Its translation: CASSYGDSDEQFF.

This clonotype was recorded many times. The CDR3 nucleotides read TGCGCCAGCAGCTTCGCCGGGACCTCCTACAATGAGCAGTTCTTC. It translates to CASSFAGTSYNEQFF. This sequence joins TRBV5-1 and TRBJ2-1, with D perhaps assigned TRBD1 or TRBD2 (5 bases each). CDR3 length: 15 residues. CDR1 is SGHRS and CDR2 is YFSETQ in the germline V gene. V was pared by 2 bases and J by 0 bases, with 9 bases between.

This clonotype has more than one count but fewer than ten. The gene calls are TRBV19 and TRBJ1-5; the D gene is possibly TRBD1 (5 bases). Per germline, CDR1 LNHDA and CDR2 SQIVND (reference sequence). Trimming left V 3 bases short and J 2 bases short, with 11 bases between. The CDR3 runs to 15 residues. Written as DNA, the CDR3 is TGTGCCAGTAGTATCCCGGGGCAAGGCAATCAGCCCCAGCATTTT. Protein sequence: CASSIPGQGNQPQHF.

The chain uses TRBV2 and TRBJ2-5; the D is unclear. This CDR3 spans 15 amino acids. Germline CDR1 is SNHLY and CDR2 is FYNNEI. V was shortened by 6 bases and J by 4 bases, with 18 bases between the two germline ends. As DNA, the CDR3 is TGTGCCAGCAGGGCCCAGCGAAGGAGTGGAGAGACCCAGTACTTC. Amino acids: CASRAQRRSGETQYF.

This clonotype showed up many times. This CDR3 is CATSKTGPSNQPQHF. The CDR3, as DNA: TGTGCCACCAGTAAGACAGGGCCTAGCAATCAGCCCCAGCATTTT. The V gene is TRBV24-1, the J gene TRBJ1-5; 7 positions match TRBD1. CDR3 size: 15 residues. In germline, CDR1 is KGHDR, CDR2 SFDVKD. The V and J ends lost 6 bases and 0 bases, in that order; junction bases with no gene match: 4.

This clonotype has at least ten counts. The V call is TRBV12-3 or TRBV12-4, the J call TRBJ2-5, with D tentatively TRBD1 (5 bases). Trimming pared 2 bases from V and 7 bases from J, leaving 17 bases between. This CDR3 contains 15 residues. The CDR3 is CASSLQGPGLGTQYF. The DNA of the CDR3 is TGTGCCAGCAGTTTACAGGGCCCTGGCCTAGGGACCCAGTACTTC.

This clonotype occurred many times. The rearrangement joins TRBV7-9 to TRBJ1-2, with D uncertain. There are 12 residues in the CDR3. Germline assignment: CDR1 SEHNR and CDR2 FQNEAQ (reference sequence). V lost 2 bases and J 6 bases, leaving 7 bases between the germline ends. The CDR3 DNA reads TGTGCCAGCAGCTTACCGAAGGATGGCTACACCTTC. Its translation is CASSLPKDGYTF.

This clonotype was found many times. The chain uses TRBV29-1 and TRBJ2-2, with 7 bases lining up with TRBD1. The CDR3 has 13 amino acids. V shed 8 bases, J shed 2 bases, and the junction held 5 bases outside the gene matches. Germline lookup yields CDR1 SQVTM and CDR2 ANQGSEA. CDR3 sequence (DNA): TGCAGCACGGGACAGACCAACACCGGGGAGCTGTTTTTT. Amino acids: CSTGQTNTGELFF.

A few counts support this clonotype. The chain is built from TRBV12-3 or TRBV12-4 and TRBJ2-1, with TRBD1 matching 9 bases. J lost 8 bases, V lost 5 bases, and 10 bases had no gene match. This CDR3 contains 15 residues. The CDR3 DNA reads TGTGCCAGCAGTCCGGGGACAGGGATTGTCCATGAGCAGTTCTTC. It encodes CASSPGTGIVHEQFF.

The chain recombines TRBV29-1 with TRBJ2-1, with 9 nucleotides matching TRBD1. This CDR3 comprises 16 residues. Germline CDR1 SQVTM, CDR2 ANQGSEA. The J segment lost 3 bases and the V segment lost 1 base, leaving 7 bases of the junction unmatched. The chain's CDR3 is CSVEGGRGQGYNEQFF. The CDR3 DNA sequence: TGCAGCGTTGAAGGGGGTCGGGGACAGGGCTACAATGAGCAGTTCTTC.

The genes are TRBV7-6 and TRBJ2-2, with D hard to call. V was trimmed by 5 bases and J by 2 bases, leaving 15 bases between them. The V gene's germline CDR1 is SGHVS and CDR2 FNYEAQ. This CDR3 comprises 16 residues. The CDR3 loop reads CASSLRSASNTGELFF. CDR3 DNA sequence: TGTGCCAGCAGCCTAAGGAGCGCGTCAAACACCGGGGAGCTGTTTTTT.

This clonotype was picked up a small number of times. The chain couples TRBV4-3 to TRBJ1-1, with 7 bases that match TRBD1. The V and J ends lost 0 bases and 1 base, in that order; junction bases with no gene match: 5. In germline, CDR1 is LGHNA, CDR2 YSLEER. This CDR3 is built from 16 residues. Here the CDR3 DNA reads TGCGCCAGCAGCCAAGAACTCCGACAGGGGAACACTGAAGCTTTCTTT. Translation: CASSQELRQGNTEAFF.

This clonotype has a handful of counts. This chain links TRBV28 with TRBJ2-1; 9 bases are shared with TRBD2. This CDR3 is 15 amino acids long. The germline gives CDR1 MDHEN, CDR2 SYDVKM. V lost 2 bases, J lost 6 bases, and 5 bases stayed unmatched. CDR3 in amino acids: CASSLEAGGANEQFF. CDR3 nucleotide sequence: TGTGCCAGCAGTTTAGAGGCGGGGGGGGCCAATGAGCAGTTCTTC.

This clonotype has a count of ten or more. This rearrangement joins TRBV4-3 to TRBJ1-4, with 8 bases matching TRBD1. V shed 3 bases and J 4 bases; nucleotides not matched to a gene: 7. The CDR3 totals 16 residues. Germline-derived CDR1 and CDR2 are LGHNA and YSLEER. The DNA of the CDR3 is TGCGCCAGCAGCCAGAGAGACAGGGGATATAATGAAAAACTGTTTTTT. Translating it yields CASSQRDRGYNEKLFF.

The V and J genes are TRBV7-9 and TRBJ2-2; 12 bases line up with TRBD1. Germline V gene data show CDR1 as SEHNR and CDR2 as FQNEAQ (reference sequence). There are 16 residues in the CDR3. V shed 6 bases, J shed 3 bases, and the junction held 5 bases outside the gene matches. The CDR3 DNA follows: TGTGCCAGCAGTCCGGGACAGGGGGCTGACACCGGGGAGCTGTTTTTT. This sequence encodes CASSPGQGADTGELFF.

In the case of this clonotype: A much larger clone sits a single nucleotide away, making a read error possible. The rearrangement uses TRBV20-1 and TRBJ2-5; tentatively, D is TRBD2 (6 bases). Germline V gene data show CDR1 as DFQATT and CDR2 as SNEGSKA (reference sequence). The length of the CDR3 is 12 residues. CDR3 residues: CSAPSEGEAQYF. For the CDR3, the DNA is TGCAGTGCTCCTAGCGAGGGAGAGGCCCAGTACTTC.